This TCR beta chain was identified during a study of shared clonotypes between healthy human individuals. Trimming stripped 2 bases from V and 4 bases from J, with 6 bases between. This CDR3 spans 12 amino acids. Looked up from germline, CDR1 is MDHEN and CDR2 is SYDVKM. Repertoires were generated with immunoSEQ multiplex PCR, while TCRdb's copy carries only in-frame clones and drops some. In the table there are 2,100,000 or so clones, approximately 96% of which are singletons. The sequenced sample consisted of naive CD4+ T cells sorted from blood. The subset denotes: CD45RA+ positively selected. The TCR was taken from a man aged 18-30 years in good health. The chain employs TRBV28 and TRBJ2-7; tentatively, D is TRBD1 or TRBD2 (5 bases each). The DNA for the CDR3 is TGTGCCAGCAGTTTAGAGGGGTACGAGCAGTACTTC. This sequence encodes CASSLEGYEQYF.